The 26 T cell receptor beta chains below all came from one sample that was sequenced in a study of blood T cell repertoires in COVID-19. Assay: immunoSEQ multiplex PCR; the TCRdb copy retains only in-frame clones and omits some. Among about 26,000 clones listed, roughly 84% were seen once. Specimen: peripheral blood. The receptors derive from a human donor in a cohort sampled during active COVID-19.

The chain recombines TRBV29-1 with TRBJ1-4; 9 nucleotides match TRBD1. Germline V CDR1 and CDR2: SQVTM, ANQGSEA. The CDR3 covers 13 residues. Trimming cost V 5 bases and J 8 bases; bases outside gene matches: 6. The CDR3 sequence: CSVLVTGGEKLFF. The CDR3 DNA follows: TGCAGCGTTCTCGTGACAGGGGGGGAAAAACTGTTTTTT.

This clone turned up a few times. CDR3 nucleotide sequence: TGTGCCAGCAGTCTGGGGCAGAACTTATACAATGAGCAGTTCTTC. Translated: CASSLGQNLYNEQFF. J is TRBJ2-1 and V is TRBV6-2 or TRBV6-3, with D tentatively TRBD1 (5 bases). CDR3 length: 15 amino acids. CDR1 and CDR2 from the germline V gene are MNHEY and SVGEGT. V lost 5 bases, J lost 4 bases, and 15 bases lay in between.

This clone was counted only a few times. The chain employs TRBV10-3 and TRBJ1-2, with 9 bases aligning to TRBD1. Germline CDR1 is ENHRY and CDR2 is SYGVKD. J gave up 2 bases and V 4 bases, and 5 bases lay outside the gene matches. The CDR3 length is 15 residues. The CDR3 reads CAISAPDRGNYGYTF. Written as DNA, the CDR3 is TGTGCCATCAGTGCCCCGGACAGGGGAAACTATGGCTACACCTTC.

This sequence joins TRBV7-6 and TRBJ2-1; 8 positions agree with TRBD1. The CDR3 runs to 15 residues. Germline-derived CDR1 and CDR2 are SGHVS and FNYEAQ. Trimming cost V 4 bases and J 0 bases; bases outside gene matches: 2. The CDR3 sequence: CASSYTGGSYNEQFF. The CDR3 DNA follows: TGTGCCAGCAGCTACACAGGGGGCTCCTACAATGAGCAGTTCTTC.

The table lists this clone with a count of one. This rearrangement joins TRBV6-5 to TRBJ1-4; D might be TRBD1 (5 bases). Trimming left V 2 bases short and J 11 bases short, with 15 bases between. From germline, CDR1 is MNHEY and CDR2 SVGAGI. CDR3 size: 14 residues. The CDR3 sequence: CASSYGQGHQKLFF. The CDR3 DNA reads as TGTGCCAGCAGTTACGGGCAGGGTCACCAGAAACTGTTTTTT.

DNA of the CDR3: TGTGCCAGCAGCCCCGGACCGGGACAGATCACTTACGAGCAGTACTTC. Amino acid sequence: CASSPGPGQITYEQYF. V and J are TRBV28 and TRBJ2-7; 7 bases match TRBD1. Germline V CDR1 and CDR2: MDHEN, SYDVKM. The J segment lost 4 bases and the V segment lost 6 bases, leaving 15 bases of the junction unmatched. The CDR3 sequence is 16 residues long.

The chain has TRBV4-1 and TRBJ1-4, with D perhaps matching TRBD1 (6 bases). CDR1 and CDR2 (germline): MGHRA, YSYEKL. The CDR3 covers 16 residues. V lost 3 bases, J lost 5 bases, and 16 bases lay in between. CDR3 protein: CASSQTARGLNEKLFF. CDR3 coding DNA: TGCGCCAGCAGCCAGACAGCCAGGGGTTTGAATGAAAAACTGTTTTTT.

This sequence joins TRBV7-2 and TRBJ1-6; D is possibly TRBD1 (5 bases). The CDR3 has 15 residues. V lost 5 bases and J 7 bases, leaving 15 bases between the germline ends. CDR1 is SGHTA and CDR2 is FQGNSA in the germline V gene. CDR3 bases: TGTGCCAGCAGCCCACGGCAGGGAAGCAATTCACCCCTCCACTTT. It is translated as CASSPRQGSNSPLHF.

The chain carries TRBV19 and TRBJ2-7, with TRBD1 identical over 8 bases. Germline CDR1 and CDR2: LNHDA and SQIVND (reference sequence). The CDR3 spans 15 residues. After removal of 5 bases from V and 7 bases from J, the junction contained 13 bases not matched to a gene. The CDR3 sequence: CASSSGTGRREEQYF. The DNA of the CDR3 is TGTGCCAGTAGTTCAGGGACAGGCCGGCGCGAGGAGCAGTACTTC.

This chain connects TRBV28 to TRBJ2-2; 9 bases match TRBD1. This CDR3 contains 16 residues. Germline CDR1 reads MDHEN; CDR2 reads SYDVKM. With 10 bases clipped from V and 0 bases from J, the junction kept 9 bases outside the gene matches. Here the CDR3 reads CATKPQGAPNTGELFF. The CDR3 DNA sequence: TGTGCCACCAAACCACAGGGGGCCCCGAACACCGGGGAGCTGTTTTTT. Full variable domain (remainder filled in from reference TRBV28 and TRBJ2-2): DVKVTQSSRYLVKRTGEKVFLECVQDMDHENMFWYRQDPGLGLRLIYFSYDVKMKEKGDIPEGYSVSREKKERFSLILESASTNQTSMYLCATKPQGAPNTGELFFGEGSRLTVL.

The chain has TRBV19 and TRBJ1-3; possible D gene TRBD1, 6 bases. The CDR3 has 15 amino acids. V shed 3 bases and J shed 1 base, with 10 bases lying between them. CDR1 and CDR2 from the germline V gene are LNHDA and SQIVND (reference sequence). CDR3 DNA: TGTGCCAGTAGTATGCCTAGGGGGTCTGGAAACACCATATATTTT. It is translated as CASSMPRGSGNTIYF.

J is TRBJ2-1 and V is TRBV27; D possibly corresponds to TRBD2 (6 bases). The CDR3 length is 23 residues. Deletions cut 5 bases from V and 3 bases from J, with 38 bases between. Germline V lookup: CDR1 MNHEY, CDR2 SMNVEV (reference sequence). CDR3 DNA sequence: TGTGCCAGCAGTCCCTTTGGAGTCTCGCCTAGCGACCAGCAAAGCCCCAGCTACAATGAGCAGTTCTTC. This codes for CASSPFGVSPSDQQSPSYNEQFF.

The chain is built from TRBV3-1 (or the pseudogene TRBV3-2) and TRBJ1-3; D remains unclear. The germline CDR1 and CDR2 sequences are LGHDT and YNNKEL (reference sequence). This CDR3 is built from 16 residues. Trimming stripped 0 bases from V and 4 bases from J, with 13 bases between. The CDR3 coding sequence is TGTGCCAGCAGCCAAGATTTGGAGGTCGGCGGAAACACCATATATTTT. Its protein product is CASSQDLEVGGNTIYF.

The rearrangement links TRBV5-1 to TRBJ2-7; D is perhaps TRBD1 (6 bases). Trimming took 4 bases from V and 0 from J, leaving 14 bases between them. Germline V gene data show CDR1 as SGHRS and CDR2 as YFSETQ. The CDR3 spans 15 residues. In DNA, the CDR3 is TGCGCCAGCAGCCCTACGACAGGTAGCTCCTACGAGCAGTACTTC. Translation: CASSPTTGSSYEQYF.

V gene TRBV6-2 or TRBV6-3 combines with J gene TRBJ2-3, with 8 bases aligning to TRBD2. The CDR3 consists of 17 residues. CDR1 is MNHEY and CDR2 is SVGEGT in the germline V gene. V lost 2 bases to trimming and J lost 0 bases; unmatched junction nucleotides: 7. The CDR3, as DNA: TGTGCCAGCAGTTACAGGGGACTAGAAGTTAGCACAGATACGCAGTATTTT. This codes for CASSYRGLEVSTDTQYF.

DNA for the CDR3: TGCGCCAGCAGCTTGGCCCAGGGCACCACTGAAGCTTTCTTT. Its protein is CASSLAQGTTEAFF. The chain is built from TRBV5-1 and TRBJ1-1, with D possibly TRBD1 on 5 matching bases. V lost 0 bases and J 4 bases, leaving 10 bases between the germline ends. The CDR3 has 14 amino acids. Germline CDR1 is SGHRS and CDR2 is YFSETQ.

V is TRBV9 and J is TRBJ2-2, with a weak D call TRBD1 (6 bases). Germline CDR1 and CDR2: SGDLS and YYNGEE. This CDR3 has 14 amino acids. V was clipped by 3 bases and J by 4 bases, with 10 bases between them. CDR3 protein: CASSDGTFTGELFF. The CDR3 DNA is TGTGCCAGCAGCGACGGGACATTCACCGGGGAGCTGTTTTTT.

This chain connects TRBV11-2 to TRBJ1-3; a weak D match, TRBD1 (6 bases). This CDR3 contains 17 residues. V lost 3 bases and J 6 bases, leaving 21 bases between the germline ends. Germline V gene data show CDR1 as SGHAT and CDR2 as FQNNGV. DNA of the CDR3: TGTGCCAGCAGCTTGTTATCGGTGCGAGGGGGTGAAAACACCATATATTTT. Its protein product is CASSLLSVRGGENTIYF.

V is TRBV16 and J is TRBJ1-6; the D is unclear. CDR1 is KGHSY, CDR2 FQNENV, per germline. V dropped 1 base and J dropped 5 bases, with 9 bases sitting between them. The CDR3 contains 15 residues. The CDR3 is CASSQWRTDNSPLHF. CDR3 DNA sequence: TGTGCCAGCAGCCAATGGAGGACTGATAATTCACCCCTCCACTTT.

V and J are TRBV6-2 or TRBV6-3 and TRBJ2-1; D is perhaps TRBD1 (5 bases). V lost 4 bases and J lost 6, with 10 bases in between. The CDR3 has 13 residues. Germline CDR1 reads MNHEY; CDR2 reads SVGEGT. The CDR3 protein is CASSSQGVNEQFF. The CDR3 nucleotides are TGTGCCAGCAGTTCTCAAGGGGTCAATGAGCAGTTCTTC.

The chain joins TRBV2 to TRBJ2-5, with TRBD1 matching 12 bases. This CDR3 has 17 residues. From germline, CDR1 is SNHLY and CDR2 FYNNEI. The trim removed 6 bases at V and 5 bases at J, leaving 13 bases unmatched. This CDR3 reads CASRVGTGGIVSETQYF. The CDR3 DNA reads TGTGCCAGCAGGGTAGGGACAGGGGGCATAGTATCGGAGACCCAGTACTTC. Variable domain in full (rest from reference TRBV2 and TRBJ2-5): EPEVTQTPSHQVTQMGQEVILRCVPISNHLYFYWYRQILGQKVEFLVSFYNNEISEKSEIFDDQFSVERPDGSNFTLKIRSTKLEDSAMYFCASRVGTGGIVSETQYFGPGTRLLVL.

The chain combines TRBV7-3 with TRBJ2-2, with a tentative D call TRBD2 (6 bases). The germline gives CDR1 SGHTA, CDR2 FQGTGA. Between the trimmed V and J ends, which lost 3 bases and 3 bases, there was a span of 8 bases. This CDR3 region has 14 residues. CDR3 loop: CASSFSGDTGELFF. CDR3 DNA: TGTGCCAGCAGCTTTAGCGGAGACACCGGGGAGCTGTTTTTT.

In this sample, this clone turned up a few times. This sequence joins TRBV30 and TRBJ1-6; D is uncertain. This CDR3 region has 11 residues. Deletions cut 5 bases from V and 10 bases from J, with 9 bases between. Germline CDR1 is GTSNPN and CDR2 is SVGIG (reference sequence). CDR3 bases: TGTGCCTGGCAGGCGGGATCACCCCTCCACTTT. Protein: CAWQAGSPLHF.

The CDR3, as DNA: TGCGCCAGCAGTGATATAACAGGGGGAAACTATGGCTACACCTTC. Translation gives CASSDITGGNYGYTF. The rearrangement links TRBV10-2 to TRBJ1-2; TRBD1 agrees at 8 bases. The V gene end was trimmed by 3 bases and the J gene end by 2 bases; junction bases not matched to a gene: 5. CDR3 length: 15 amino acids. Per the germline V gene, CDR1 is WSHSY and CDR2 is SAAADI.

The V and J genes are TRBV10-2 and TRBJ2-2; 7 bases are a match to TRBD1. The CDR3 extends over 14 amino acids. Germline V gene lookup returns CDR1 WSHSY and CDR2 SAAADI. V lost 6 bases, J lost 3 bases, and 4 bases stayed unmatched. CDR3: CASRTGTDTGELFF. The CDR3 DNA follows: TGCGCCAGCAGGACCGGGACAGACACCGGGGAGCTGTTTTTT.

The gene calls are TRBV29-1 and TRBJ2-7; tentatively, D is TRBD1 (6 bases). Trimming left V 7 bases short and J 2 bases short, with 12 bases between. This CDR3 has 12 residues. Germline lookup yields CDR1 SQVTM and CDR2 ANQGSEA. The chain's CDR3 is CSAQQGPYEQYF. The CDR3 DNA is TGCAGCGCCCAACAGGGACCCTACGAGCAGTACTTC.